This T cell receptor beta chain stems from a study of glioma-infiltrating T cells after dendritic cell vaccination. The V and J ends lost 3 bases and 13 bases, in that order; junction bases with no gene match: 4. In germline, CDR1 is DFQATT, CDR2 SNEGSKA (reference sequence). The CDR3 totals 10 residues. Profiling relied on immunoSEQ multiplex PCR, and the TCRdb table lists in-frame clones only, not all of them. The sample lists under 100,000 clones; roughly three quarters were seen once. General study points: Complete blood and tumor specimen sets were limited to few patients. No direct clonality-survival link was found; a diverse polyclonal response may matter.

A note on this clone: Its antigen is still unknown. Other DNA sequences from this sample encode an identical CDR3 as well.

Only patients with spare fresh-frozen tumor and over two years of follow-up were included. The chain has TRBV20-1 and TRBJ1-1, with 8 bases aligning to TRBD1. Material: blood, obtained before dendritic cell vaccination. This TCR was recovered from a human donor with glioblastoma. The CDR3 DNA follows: TGCAGTGCTAGGGACAGGGTGGATTTCTTT. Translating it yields CSARDRVDFF.